Below, 21 T cell receptor beta chains from the same sample are listed, as sequenced in a study of vaccination and CD4 T cells after COVID-19. As for treatment: roughly ten-day PBMC culture with coronavirus spike peptide pools or control peptides (ViraFEST assay). Antigens for these TCRs are unknown. Oncomine TCR Beta short-read sequencing was applied to DNA from cultured CD4+ T cells. MiXCR, applied by TCRdb to the PCR reads, yields one record per CDR3 protein. Among under 15,000 distinct CDR3 sequences, roughly four fifths were seen once, and the ten largest hold roughly 20%. The sample taken for sequencing was CD4+ T cells from blood, cultured in vitro. The receptors were gathered from a human donor who had recovered from COVID-19.

The chain joins TRBV24-1 to TRBJ2-3; D not resolved. V lost 1 base to trimming and J lost 0 bases, with 10 bases between them. This CDR3 is 16 amino acids long. Germline CDR1 KGHDR, CDR2 SFDVKD. The CDR3 sequence: CATSDLGTFSTDTQYF. The CDR3 coding sequence is TGTGCCACCAGTGATTTAGGTACCTTTAGCACAGATACGCAGTATTTT.

This chain uses TRBV15 with TRBJ1-5; a possible D gene is TRBD1 (6 bases). Between the trimmed V and J ends, which lost 5 bases and 2 bases, there was a span of 28 bases. In germline, CDR1 is LNHNV, CDR2 YYDKDF (reference sequence). The CDR3 totals 20 residues. CDR3 nucleotides: TGTGCCACCAGCGCTGGCTACCTATGGGGGCCTCGGCGCGGCAATCAGCCCCAGCATTTT. Amino acid sequence: CATSAGYLWGPRRGNQPQHF.

The chain links TRBV6-2 or TRBV6-3 to TRBJ1-5, with D perhaps TRBD1 (5 bases). This CDR3 is built from 15 residues. V was clipped by 5 bases and J by 5 bases, with 16 bases between them. Germline V gene data show CDR1 as MNHEY and CDR2 as SVGEGT. The CDR3 here is CASSPPRGRYQPQHF. CDR3 nucleotide sequence: TGTGCCAGCAGTCCGCCTAGGGGTAGATATCAGCCCCAGCATTTT.

This clonotype has just a few counts. The CDR3 DNA reads TGTGCCAGCAGCCGCACGGGCCCATCTTCAGGGTATAATTCACCCCTCCACTTT. Translation gives CASSRTGPSSGYNSPLHF. The rearrangement uses TRBV7-9 and TRBJ1-6, with a weak D call TRBD1 (5 bases). Germline V gives CDR1 SEHNR, CDR2 FQNEAQ (reference sequence). V gave up 5 bases and J gave up 4 bases, with 21 bases separating them. This CDR3 has 18 amino acids.

V and J are TRBV20-1 and TRBJ2-5, with a tentative D call TRBD1 (5 bases). CDR1 and CDR2 from the germline V gene are DFQATT and SNEGSKA (reference sequence). V was trimmed by 2 bases and J by 5 bases, leaving 12 bases between them. There are 13 residues in the CDR3. The chain's CDR3 is CSARPSGWETQYF. The CDR3 DNA is TGCAGTGCTAGACCCTCAGGGTGGGAGACCCAGTACTTC.

Only one count was recorded for this clonotype. V and J are TRBV7-9 and TRBJ1-5, with 11 bases lining up with TRBD1. In germline, CDR1 is SEHNR, CDR2 FQNEAQ (reference sequence). With 5 bases clipped from V and 7 bases from J, the junction kept 4 bases outside the gene matches. The length of the CDR3 is 14 residues. DNA of the CDR3: TGTGCCAGCAGCCCGGGACAGGGGGGACAGCCCCAGCATTTT. This sequence encodes CASSPGQGGQPQHF. Together with reference TRBV7-9 and TRBJ1-5, the CDR3 gives the full variable domain: DTGVSQNPRHKITKRGQNVTFRCDPISEHNRLYWYRQTLGQGPEFLTYFQNEAQLEKSRLLSDRFSAERPKGSFSTLEIQRTEQGDSAMYLCASSPGQGGQPQHFGDGTRLSIL.

The sample holds a few counts of this clonotype. The rearrangement uses TRBV6-1 and TRBJ1-5; possible D gene TRBD1, 5 bases. The V end lost 6 bases, the J end lost 10 bases, and 13 bases lay between the germline ends. Germline loops: CDR1 MNHNS, CDR2 SASEGT. The CDR3 contains 12 residues. The DNA for the CDR3 is TGTGCCAGCAGCCTGGGACTGCCACCCCAGCATTTT. It is translated as CASSLGLPPQHF.

The chain combines TRBV14 with TRBJ2-5; 10 bases agree with TRBD1. Trimming cost V 4 bases and J 6 bases; bases outside gene matches: 8. Germline V gene lookup returns CDR1 SGHDN and CDR2 FVKESK. The CDR3 is made up of 15 amino acids. CDR3 DNA: TGTGCCAGCAGCCCCCCGGGACAGGGGTGGAAGACCCAGTACTTC. This sequence encodes CASSPPGQGWKTQYF.

The chain has TRBV29-1 and TRBJ2-5; 7 bases line up with TRBD2. V trimming: 5 bases; J trimming: 4 bases; junction bases outside the gene matches: 7. Per germline, CDR1 SQVTM and CDR2 ANQGSEA. The CDR3 loop spans 13 amino acids. Written as DNA, the CDR3 is TGCAGCGTTTCAGGCGGGAGAGGAGAGACCCAGTACTTC. Translation: CSVSGGRGETQYF. Filled out from reference TRBV29-1 and TRBJ2-5, the complete variable domain reads SAVISQKPSRDICQRGTSLTIQCQVDSQVTMMFWYRQQPGQSLTLIATANQGSEATYESGFVIDKFPISRPNLTFSTLTVSNMSPEDSSIYLCSVSGGRGETQYFGPGTRLLVL.

In its sample, this clonotype was seen once. The CDR3 region has the DNA TGCGCCAGCAGCCAAGCCCGGACAGGCACCCTTGAAGCTTTCTTT. This encodes CASSQARTGTLEAFF. This chain connects TRBV4-3 to TRBJ1-1; 7 bases are shared with TRBD1. CDR3 size: 15 residues. From germline, CDR1 is LGHNA and CDR2 YSLEER. The trim removed 1 base at V and 7 bases at J, leaving 9 bases unmatched.

This clonotype is a singleton in its sample. A read error may be the cause here, since a much bigger clone is one base away. The chain has TRBV11-3 and TRBJ2-7; D gene ambiguous. The CDR3 length is 14 residues. Germline lookup yields CDR1 SGHNT and CDR2 YENEEA. CDR3 bases: TGTGCCGGCAGCTTAGTATTAAGAATCCACGAGCAGTACTTC. This translates into CAGSLVLRIHEQYF.

The chain combines TRBV7-2 with TRBJ2-1; possibly TRBD1 for D (5 bases). Between the trimmed V and J ends, which lost 4 bases and 6 bases, there was a span of 7 bases. Germline V gene lookup returns CDR1 SGHTA and CDR2 FQGNSA. The CDR3 totals 12 residues. CDR3 sequence reads: CASSSQGNEQFF. CDR3 bases: TGTGCCAGCAGCTCGCAGGGCAATGAGCAGTTCTTC. Together with reference TRBV7-2 and TRBJ2-1, the CDR3 gives the full variable domain: GAGVSQSPSNKVTEKGKDVELRCDPISGHTALYWYRQSLGQGLEFLIYFQGNSAPDKSGLPSDRFSAERTGGSVSTLTIQRTQQEDSAVYLCASSSQGNEQFFGPGTRLTVL.

The chain has TRBV6-1 and TRBJ1-2; 9 bases agree with TRBD1. The germline V gene encodes CDR1 MNHNS and CDR2 SASEGT. The V and J ends lost 7 bases and 4 bases, in that order; junction bases with no gene match: 4. The CDR3 loop spans 13 amino acids. This CDR3 is CASTKGQGYGYTF. The CDR3 DNA reads as TGTGCCAGCACCAAGGGACAGGGCTATGGCTACACCTTC.

By sample fraction, this clonotype is large. This chain uses TRBV7-2 with TRBJ2-3; D unclear. The length of the CDR3 is 12 residues. Germline lookup yields CDR1 SGHTA and CDR2 FQGNSA. V was trimmed by 5 bases and J by 2 bases, leaving 5 bases between them. CDR3 DNA: TGTGCCAGCAGCCCTTACACAGATACGCAGTATTTT. Encoded protein: CASSPYTDTQYF.

The V and J genes are TRBV15 and TRBJ1-6, with TRBD1 as a possible D gene (5 bases). This CDR3 has 18 amino acids. V lost 1 base and J 9 bases, leaving 22 bases between the germline ends. Germline V lookup: CDR1 LNHNV, CDR2 YYDKDF (reference sequence). The CDR3 sequence is CATSRGWGSDLSASPLHF. CDR3 DNA sequence: TGTGCCACCAGCAGAGGGTGGGGCAGTGACTTATCTGCTTCACCCCTCCACTTT.

The V gene is TRBV19, the J gene TRBJ1-5, with 9 bases identical to TRBD1. V was clipped by 7 bases and J by 0 bases; unmatched bases: 7. This CDR3 comprises 16 residues. CDR1 LNHDA and CDR2 SQIVND come from the germline V gene (reference sequence). CDR3 amino acids: CASTRGTGRSNQPQHF. As DNA, the CDR3 is TGTGCCAGTACTCGAGGGACAGGGCGTAGCAATCAGCCCCAGCATTTT.

The chain carries TRBV19 and TRBJ1-5; D gene uncertain. Germline V gene lookup returns CDR1 LNHDA and CDR2 SQIVND (reference sequence). The V and J ends lost 7 bases and 7 bases respectively, with 11 bases between them. CDR3 size: 12 residues. CDR3: CASNWVSQPQHF. CDR3 in DNA: TGTGCCAGTAATTGGGTTTCCCAGCCCCAGCATTTT.

The V call is TRBV7-2, the J call TRBJ2-1; TRBD2 aligns across 13 bases. The J segment lost 8 bases and the V segment lost 5 bases, leaving 15 bases of the junction unmatched. This CDR3 spans 18 amino acids. CDR1 and CDR2 from the germline V gene are SGHTA and FQGNSA. In DNA form, the CDR3 reads TGTGCCAGCAGCCCTGGGTCGCTCGGACTAGCGGGAGCATATGAGCAGTTCTTC. Residues: CASSPGSLGLAGAYEQFF.

V usage is TRBV20-1 and J usage is TRBJ2-7; 7 bases agree with TRBD1. The V gene's germline CDR1 is DFQATT and CDR2 SNEGSKA (reference sequence). The CDR3 is 15 amino acids. Losses at the gene ends were 2 bases for V and 2 bases for J; bases not matched to a gene: 9. CDR3 coding DNA: TGCAGTGCTAGAACCCACAGGGGAATGGCCTACGAGCAGTACTTC. It is translated as CSARTHRGMAYEQYF.

The CDR3 sequence is CASSEARMNQPQHF. CDR3 coding DNA: TGCGCCAGCAGTGAGGCGAGGATGAATCAGCCCCAGCATTTT. The rearrangement uses TRBV10-2 and TRBJ1-5, with D hard to call. Germline CDR1 WSHSY, CDR2 SAAADI. The CDR3 is made up of 14 amino acids. V lost 2 bases and J lost 4, with 9 bases in between.

This clonotype is labeled large. The V and J genes are TRBV27 and TRBJ1-2; D gene unclear. The germline V gene encodes CDR1 MNHEY and CDR2 SMNVEV (reference sequence). CDR3 length: 10 amino acids. With 6 bases removed from V and 3 bases from J, the gap between germline ends came to 2 bases. CDR3 loop: CASSYYGYTF. The CDR3 DNA sequence: TGTGCCAGCAGCTACTATGGCTACACCTTC.